The 28 T cell receptor beta chains presented below share a single source sample, sequenced in a study of technical replicates of blood from several donors. Sequencing was performed with immunoSEQ multiplex PCR; in TCRdb, only in-frame clones are kept and a portion is missing. The repertoire consists of tens of thousands of clones, with under 97% occurring once and the leading ten covering roughly 0.4%. Sequencing was carried out using T cells isolated from PBMCs. These receptors were taken from a human donor in good health.

The chain joins TRBV21-1 to TRBJ1-1; the table's D call, TRBD1, was not checked against the DNA. TRBV21-1 is designated a pseudogene. The CDR3 loop spans 12 amino acids. CDR3 nucleotides: TGTGCCAGCAGCGGATCGACAGGGCAGGCTTTCTTT. This gives the protein CASSGSTGQAFF.

This clone was counted once. The chain uses TRBV7-9 and TRBJ2-1; TRBD2 might be the D (5 bases). CDR1 is SEHNR and CDR2 is FQNEAQ in the germline V gene (reference sequence). This CDR3 is 12 amino acids long. V was trimmed by 6 bases and J by 9 bases, leaving 12 bases between them. CDR3 sequence (DNA): TGTGCCAGCAGGATACTAGAGCCTGAGCAGTTCTTC. This codes for CASRILEPEQFF.

The chain carries TRBV4-3 and TRBJ2-7; 9 nucleotides align to TRBD1. The CDR3 has 16 amino acids. J gave up 3 bases and V 3 bases, and 9 bases lay outside the gene matches. Germline lookup yields CDR1 LGHNA and CDR2 YSLEER. The CDR3 protein is CASSQLEGQGYYEQYF. The CDR3 DNA follows: TGCGCCAGCAGCCAGCTGGAGGGACAGGGCTACTACGAGCAGTACTTC.

The gene calls are TRBV6-1 and TRBJ2-3, with TRBD1 matching over 8 bases. Germline V gene sequence: CDR1 MNHNS, CDR2 SASEGT. J gave up 5 bases and V 3 bases, and 10 bases lay outside the gene matches. The CDR3 loop spans 16 amino acids. As DNA, the CDR3 is TGTGCCAGCAGTGACGATACAGGGGGTCTCGTAGATACGCAGTATTTT. Encoded protein: CASSDDTGGLVDTQYF.

This clone was picked up a small number of times. The chain joins TRBV4-1 to TRBJ2-1, with 9 bases fitting TRBD1. There are 17 residues in the CDR3. V trimming: 1 base; J trimming: 6 bases; junction bases outside the gene matches: 10. CDR1 and CDR2 (germline): MGHRA, YSYEKL. The CDR3 DNA is TGCGCCAGCAGCCAAGGCTTATTGACAGGGGGACGCAATGAGCAGTTCTTC. Amino acids: CASSQGLLTGGRNEQFF.

CDR3 nucleotides: TGTGCCAGCAGACCAGAACAGGGGGTGGGTGGCTACACCTTC. Translated: CASRPEQGVGGYTF. V gene TRBV9 combines with J gene TRBJ1-2; TRBD1 matches 8 bases. There are 14 residues in the CDR3. J was trimmed by 7 bases and V by 5 bases; bases with no gene match: 10. CDR1 and CDR2 (germline): SGDLS, YYNGEE.

V and J are TRBV2 and TRBJ2-1, with 11 bases lining up with TRBD2. V dropped 6 bases and J dropped 0; count of bases not matched to a gene: 4. Germline V gene sequence: CDR1 SNHLY, CDR2 FYNNEI. The CDR3 consists of 16 residues. The CDR3 loop is CASRLAGVISYNEQFF. The CDR3 DNA sequence: TGTGCCAGCAGACTAGCGGGAGTGATCTCCTACAATGAGCAGTTCTTC.

The J gene is TRBJ2-5, the V gene TRBV19, with 9 nucleotides matching TRBD2. Germline CDR1 and CDR2: LNHDA and SQIVND (reference sequence). The V segment lost 3 bases and the J segment 5 bases; nucleotides outside the gene matches: 7. The CDR3 totals 15 residues. The DNA of the CDR3 is TGTGCCAGTAGTATCGAGGGACTAGCATGGGAGACCCAGTACTTC. As protein: CASSIEGLAWETQYF.

V is TRBV11-1 and J is TRBJ2-1; possible D gene TRBD1, 6 bases. Looked up from germline, CDR1 is SGHAT and CDR2 is FQDESV (reference sequence). V dropped 7 bases and J dropped 4 bases, with 17 bases sitting between them. The CDR3 extends over 15 amino acids. CDR3 nucleotide sequence: TGTGCCAGCAACCAACAAGGACAGCCGTACAATGAGCAGTTCTTC. Translated, it gives CASNQQGQPYNEQFF.

V gene TRBV5-4 combines with J gene TRBJ2-1, with 13 bases identical to TRBD2. In germline, CDR1 is SGHNT, CDR2 YYREEE (reference sequence). The CDR3 covers 15 residues. J was trimmed by 6 bases and V by 0 bases; bases with no gene match: 0. The CDR3 region is CASSLGLAGGNEQFF. DNA of the CDR3: TGTGCCAGCAGCTTGGGACTAGCGGGAGGCAATGAGCAGTTCTTC.

This clone occurred a few times. The chain combines TRBV7-3 with TRBJ2-2; tentatively, D is TRBD2 (5 bases). V lost 5 bases, J lost 6 bases, and 19 bases lay in between. Per the germline V gene, CDR1 is SGHTA and CDR2 is FQGTGA. The CDR3 consists of 16 residues. The CDR3 DNA reads as TGTGCCAGCAGCCCCTACGACTACCTCCGGGCCGGGGAGCTGTTTTTT. Its translation: CASSPYDYLRAGELFF.

V is TRBV7-2 and J is TRBJ1-1; unclear D gene. Trimming took 5 bases from V and 3 from J, leaving 7 bases between them. The CDR3 loop spans 12 amino acids. The germline gives CDR1 SGHTA, CDR2 FQGNSA. The CDR3 DNA is TGTGCCAGCAGCCGGTATTACACTGAAGCTTTCTTT. Translated: CASSRYYTEAFF.

This clone appeared a few times. The chain recombines TRBV4-1 with TRBJ2-6, with D unresolved. The CDR3 is made up of 18 amino acids. The V gene's germline CDR1 is MGHRA and CDR2 YSYEKL. Trimming pared 0 bases from V and 0 bases from J, leaving 12 bases between. The CDR3 region is CASSQEQSSFSGANVLTF. CDR3 DNA sequence: TGCGCCAGCAGCCAAGAACAGTCCTCCTTCTCTGGGGCCAACGTCCTGACTTTC.

V gene TRBV21-1 combines with J gene TRBJ2-5; the D segment call TRBD2 is taken from the table without a DNA check. TRBV21-1 is described as a pseudogene. The CDR3 runs 14 residues. The CDR3 DNA is TGTGCCAGCTCAGTCGGGGAGGTGGAAGGGACCCAGTACTTC. This translates into CASSVGEVEGTQYF.

The rearrangement joins TRBV4-3 to TRBJ2-5; no firm D call. Germline CDR1 is LGHNA and CDR2 is YSLEER. Trimming pared 2 bases from V and 2 bases from J, leaving 12 bases between. CDR3 length equals 15 residues. CDR3 DNA: TGCGCCAGCAGCCAACTACCAGGCATACAAGAGACCCAGTACTTC. Translated, it gives CASSQLPGIQETQYF.

The sample holds one count of this clone. This rearrangement joins TRBV4-3 to TRBJ2-5, with 9 bases lining up with TRBD1. This CDR3 region has 15 residues. With 3 bases clipped from V and 5 bases from J, the junction kept 7 bases outside the gene matches. Germline CDR1 is LGHNA and CDR2 is YSLEER. For the CDR3, the DNA is TGCGCCAGCAGCCACTGGGACAGGGCGGAGGAGACCCAGTACTTC. This sequence encodes CASSHWDRAEETQYF.

CDR3 sequence reads: CASSSSLGQPVYGYTF. CDR3 coding DNA: TGTGCCAGCAGCTCCTCCCTCGGACAGCCAGTCTATGGCTACACCTTC. This sequence joins TRBV13 and TRBJ1-2, with TRBD1 as a possible D gene (6 bases). The V gene lost 4 bases and the J gene lost 4 bases, with 19 bases spanning the gap. The CDR3 loop spans 16 amino acids. Per germline, CDR1 PRHDT and CDR2 FYEKMQ (reference sequence).

The chain employs TRBV11-3 and TRBJ2-1; TRBD1 is a possible D gene (5 bases). The CDR3 runs to 15 residues. Between the trimmed V and J ends, which lost 5 bases and 7 bases, there was a span of 18 bases. CDR1 is SGHNT, CDR2 YENEEA, per germline. CDR3 residues: CASSPNRQGKNEQFF. The CDR3 DNA follows: TGTGCCAGCAGCCCCAACAGGCAGGGAAAGAATGAGCAGTTCTTC.

The chain links TRBV5-1 to TRBJ1-1; perhaps TRBD1 as D (5 bases). Trimming stripped 0 bases from V and 1 base from J, with 10 bases between. The CDR3 length is 15 residues. The germline gives CDR1 SGHRS, CDR2 YFSETQ. The CDR3 nucleotides read TGCGCCAGCAGCTTGGCCTGGGGCGGGAACACTGAAGCTTTCTTT. Its translation: CASSLAWGGNTEAFF. The full variable domain, in which reference TRBV5-1 and TRBJ1-1 provide the parts outside the CDR3, is KAGVTQTPRYLIKTRGQQVTLSCSPISGHRSVSWYQQTPGQGLQFLFEYFSETQRNKGNFPGRFSGRQFSNSRSEMNVSTLELGDSALYLCASSLAWGGNTEAFFGQGTRLTVV.

The DNA for the CDR3 is TGTGCCAGCAGCTCCCGGAGCGGGAGCACCGGGGAGCTGTTTTTT. This translates into CASSSRSGSTGELFF. This chain uses TRBV9 with TRBJ2-2; 8 nucleotides match TRBD2. The germline V gene has CDR1 SGDLS and CDR2 YYNGEE. The V gene end was trimmed by 4 bases and the J gene end by 4 bases; junction bases not matched to a gene: 6. The CDR3 consists of 15 residues.

The chain is built from TRBV6-5 and TRBJ2-3, with D perhaps matching TRBD1 (5 bases). Germline V gives CDR1 MNHEY, CDR2 SVGAGI. Trimming left V 4 bases short and J 5 bases short, with 13 bases between. The CDR3 is made up of 14 amino acids. The CDR3 region has the DNA TGTGCCAGCAGTTTTCAGGGTTTAGGAGATACGCAGTATTTT. Translating gives CASSFQGLGDTQYF.

This chain uses TRBV5-1 with TRBJ1-1; D gene ambiguous. The CDR3 has 13 residues. The germline gives CDR1 SGHRS, CDR2 YFSETQ. V was trimmed by 0 bases and J by 1 base, leaving 4 bases between them. The CDR3 loop reads CASSLDRNTEAFF. The CDR3 region has the DNA TGCGCCAGCAGCTTGGATCGGAACACTGAAGCTTTCTTT.

The V call is TRBV4-2, the J call TRBJ1-1, with D perhaps TRBD1 (5 bases). The germline V gene encodes CDR1 LGHNA and CDR2 YNFKEQ. The V and J ends lost 0 bases and 1 base respectively, with 6 bases between them. This CDR3 spans 14 amino acids. Written as DNA, the CDR3 is TGTGCCAGCAGCCAAGAAGGACAGAACACTGAAGCTTTCTTT. As protein: CASSQEGQNTEAFF.

The chain is built from TRBV6-5 and TRBJ2-1, with a possible D match to TRBD2 (5 bases). The CDR3 spans 14 residues. From germline, CDR1 is MNHEY and CDR2 SVGAGI. The V gene lost 2 bases and the J gene lost 7 bases, with 12 bases spanning the gap. As DNA, the CDR3 is TGTGCCAGCAGTTACGGGCTAGCCGGGAATGAGCAGTTCTTC. Amino acids: CASSYGLAGNEQFF.

The chain recombines TRBV30 with TRBJ2-5; 13 nucleotides agree with TRBD2. This CDR3 comprises 13 residues. Germline values: CDR1 GTSNPN, CDR2 SVGIG (reference sequence). Unmatched junction bases numbered 3, after V lost 6 bases and J lost 5 bases. The CDR3 protein is CACGTSGTETQYF. The CDR3, as DNA: TGTGCCTGCGGGACTAGCGGGACGGAGACCCAGTACTTC.

This rearrangement joins TRBV4-3 to TRBJ1-3, with unresolved D. The CDR3 is 15 amino acids. Trimming took off 1 base at V and 0 bases at J, with 7 bases between the two ends. Germline V gene sequence: CDR1 LGHNA, CDR2 YSLEER. CDR3: CASSQGAVSGNTIYF. The CDR3, as DNA: TGCGCCAGCAGCCAAGGGGCAGTCTCTGGAAACACCATATATTTT.

The chain uses TRBV11-1 and TRBJ2-1; D remains unclear. Germline V gene lookup returns CDR1 SGHAT and CDR2 FQDESV (reference sequence). The CDR3 extends over 12 amino acids. The V end was cut by 5 bases, the J end by 6 bases, with 8 bases between. Written as DNA, the CDR3 is TGTGCCAGCAGCCCATACATCAATGAGCAGTTCTTC. Translation: CASSPYINEQFF.

The chain uses TRBV5-1 and TRBJ2-2, with TRBD2 identical over 12 bases. J lost 6 bases, V lost 7 bases, and 7 bases had no gene match. Germline CDR1 is SGHRS and CDR2 is YFSETQ. This CDR3 contains 15 residues. As DNA, the CDR3 is TGCGCCAGCGCGGGTAGACTAGCGGGAGCCGGGGAGCTGTTTTTT. Its protein product is CASAGRLAGAGELFF.